This T cell receptor (beta chain) appears in the sequencing data of a study of cytomegalovirus exposure and HLA in healthy donors. Germline V gives CDR1 LNHDA, CDR2 SQIVND (reference sequence). This CDR3 is 15 amino acids long. V trimming: 6 bases; J trimming: 0 bases; junction bases outside the gene matches: 6. Use of 60 Vbeta and 13 Jbeta primers characterized the PCR. Only in-frame clones appear in the TCRdb table, and some are missing; sequencing was by immunoSEQ multiplex PCR. The profile shows 150,000 to 200,000 clones, approximately 78% of them singletons. Sequences were obtained from PBMCs. J is TRBJ2-3 and V is TRBV19, with TRBD2 identical over 7 bases. This TCR derives from a woman between 45 and 60 years old in good health and CMV-seropositive. This CDR3 is CASSLSGASTDTQYF. The CDR3 DNA reads as TGTGCCAGTAGCCTAAGCGGGGCGAGCACAGATACGCAGTATTTT.